A selection of T cell receptor beta chains follows, all from one sample in a study of a mutant IDH1 vaccine in newly diagnosed glioma. Only in-frame clones appear in the TCRdb table, and some are missing; sequencing was by immunoSEQ multiplex PCR. Of 75,000 to 80,000 clones in the sample, 85% to 90% are singletons; the top ten hold 0.7% to 0.95%. Their target antigens are unknown. Source: PBMCs, taken from a glioma patient whose treatment included an IDH1 peptide vaccine. Receptors were obtained from a woman in her 50s with glioma. Both conserved end residues are part of each CDR3. The D gene is left open where the match is weak. Clone sizes are given selectively: once, few, many, or a class where the clone is expanded.

V: TRBV5-4
D: NA
J: TRBJ2-3
size: NA
DNA: TGTGCCAGCAGCTTGGACACCACAGATACGCAGTATTTT
CDR3: CASSLDTTDTQYF

V: TRBV9
D: NA
J: TRBJ2-7
size: NA
DNA: TGTGCCAGCAGCCTCGACATAAGCTCCTACGAGCAGTACTTC
CDR3: CASSLDISSYEQYF

V: TRBV7-9
D: NA
J: TRBJ1-5
size: NA
DNA: TGTGCCAGCAGCTTAGGTGGCGGGGTTCAGCCCCAGCATTTT
CDR3: CASSLGGGVQPQHF

V: TRBV10-3
D: TRBD1
J: TRBJ2-7
size: NA
DNA: TGTGCCATCAGCAGAAAAGGACAGGGGGCCTACGAGCAGTACTTC
CDR3: CAISRKGQGAYEQYF

V: TRBV2
D: NA
J: TRBJ1-2
size: NA
DNA: TGTGCCAGCAGTGAAACGGCAGGTGGTGGCTACACCTTC
CDR3: CASSETAGGGYTF

V: TRBV10-3
D: NA
J: TRBJ1-4
size: NA
DNA: TGTGCCATCAGTGAGCCACGCGGAGGGGGTTTAGATGAAAAACTGTTTTTT
CDR3: CAISEPRGGGLDEKLFF

V: TRBV18
D: NA
J: TRBJ2-5
size: NA
DNA: TGTGCCAGCTCCTACGGGGTTCAAGAGACCCAGTACTTC
CDR3: CASSYGVQETQYF

V: TRBV30
D: NA
J: TRBJ1-1
size: few
DNA: TGTGCCTGGAGCCCCCAGGGGAGGGTTAACACTGAAGCTTTCTTT
CDR3: CAWSPQGRVNTEAFF

V: TRBV4-2
D: NA
J: TRBJ1-1
size: NA
DNA: TGTGCCAGCAGCCGATCGGACGGGAACACTGAAGCTTTCTTT
CDR3: CASSRSDGNTEAFF

V: TRBV9
D: NA
J: TRBJ1-2
size: NA
DNA: TGTGCCAGCAGCACACGACAGGATGCTAACTATGGCTACACCTTC
CDR3: CASSTRQDANYGYTF

V: TRBV11-2
D: TRBD1
J: TRBJ2-1
size: NA
DNA: TGTGCCAGCAGACCCAGGGGGTTGCTGTACAATGAGCAGTTCTTC
CDR3: CASRPRGLLYNEQFF

V: TRBV7-9
D: NA
J: TRBJ2-1
size: NA
DNA: TGTGCCAGCAGCTTTGGGGGAGAGAGCCCCTACAATGAGCAGTTCTTC
CDR3: CASSFGGESPYNEQFF

V: TRBV6-5
D: NA
J: TRBJ1-2
size: NA
DNA: TGTGCCAGCAGTTACTCGGAGTATTATGGCTACACCTTC
CDR3: CASSYSEYYGYTF

V: TRBV28
D: TRBD1
J: TRBJ2-7
size: NA
DNA: TGTGCCAGCAGTCCCCCCGCGGCAGGGGGAAGCTACGAGCAGTACTTC
CDR3: CASSPPAAGGSYEQYF

V: TRBV9
D: NA
J: TRBJ2-1
size: NA
DNA: TGTGCCAGCAGCGTAGTGACGGAGGGAAGCTCCTACAATGAGCAGTTCTTC
CDR3: CASSVVTEGSSYNEQFF

V: TRBV4-1
D: NA
J: TRBJ1-5
size: NA
DNA: TGCGCCAGCAGCCAAGATGGGTTCTCCAGGCAGCCCCAGCATTTT
CDR3: CASSQDGFSRQPQHF

V: TRBV28
D: NA
J: TRBJ2-1
size: NA
DNA: TGTGCCAGCAGTCCAAGAAGAAGCGGAGCTGAGCAGTTCTTC
CDR3: CASSPRRSGAEQFF

V: TRBV29-1
D: NA
J: TRBJ1-1
size: few
DNA: TGCAGCGGCTCCCTTGAGACTGAAGCTTTCTTT
CDR3: CSGSLETEAFF

V: TRBV18
D: NA
J: TRBJ2-6
size: NA
DNA: TGTGCCAGCTCACCAGTTCCATACGTCTCTGGGGCCAACGTCCTGACTTTC
CDR3: CASSPVPYVSGANVLTF

V: TRBV27
D: TRBD2
J: TRBJ2-1
size: once
DNA: TGTGCCAGCAGTTTAGAGGGACTAGCGGGAGCATCCTACAATGAGCAGTTCTTC
CDR3: CASSLEGLAGASYNEQFF

V: TRBV19
D: NA
J: TRBJ1-1
size: NA
DNA: TGTGCCACCTCACAGGGTCGGAACACTGAAGCTTTCTTT
CDR3: CATSQGRNTEAFF

V: TRBV29-1
D: NA
J: TRBJ2-2
size: NA
DNA: TGCAGCGTGAGGGGGGGCGTTCTGCCCGGGGAGCTGTTTTTT
CDR3: CSVRGGVLPGELFF

V: TRBV11-2
D: NA
J: TRBJ1-4
size: NA
DNA: TGTGCCAGCAGTTCATGGGGGTTGGGGACTAATGAAAAACTGTTTTTT
CDR3: CASSSWGLGTNEKLFF

V: TRBV7-2
D: NA
J: TRBJ2-2
size: NA
DNA: TGTGCCAGCAGCTTTTACGGGGAGCTGTTTTTT
CDR3: CASSFYGELFF

V: TRBV28
D: NA
J: TRBJ1-2
size: NA
DNA: TGTGCCAGTGCCGAGGAGGGACGAGTAAGCTATGGCTACACCTTC
CDR3: CASAEEGRVSYGYTF

V: TRBV5-1
D: NA
J: TRBJ2-5
size: NA
DNA: TGCGCCAGCAGCTTGACCGGCCTACCAGGGCCTGCACAAGAGACCCAGTACTTC
CDR3: CASSLTGLPGPAQETQYF

V: TRBV7-3
D: NA
J: TRBJ1-2
size: NA
DNA: TGTGCCAGCAGCCCGGCCCACCAGGGTGGCTACACCTTC
CDR3: CASSPAHQGGYTF

V: TRBV7-6
D: TRBD2
J: TRBJ2-1
size: once
DNA: TGTGCCAGCCTCGGGACTAGCGGGTCCGAGCAGTTCTTC
CDR3: CASLGTSGSEQFF

V: TRBV28
D: NA
J: TRBJ2-1
size: NA
DNA: TGTGCCAGCAGCCCGCAGACGGAGTTCTTC
CDR3: CASSPQTEFF

V: TRBV6-5
D: TRBD1
J: TRBJ1-2
size: NA
DNA: TGTGCCAGCAGGGGGACAGGGGATAAGTATGGCTACACCTTC
CDR3: CASRGTGDKYGYTF

V: TRBV14
D: NA
J: TRBJ2-1
size: NA
DNA: TGTGCCAGCAGCCCCGACCTAAGACAGGGTCGGGGGGGTTCCTCCTACAATGAGCAGTTCTTC
CDR3: CASSPDLRQGRGGSSYNEQFF

V: TRBV28
D: NA
J: TRBJ1-5
size: NA
DNA: TGTGCCAGCAGGCAGGGAGGGGATCAGCCCCAGCATTTT
CDR3: CASRQGGDQPQHF

V: TRBV6-7
D: NA
J: TRBJ2-7
size: NA
DNA: TGTGCCAGCAGAGACAGAGTCCTCTACGAGCAGTACTTC
CDR3: CASRDRVLYEQYF

V: TRBV28
D: NA
J: TRBJ2-5
size: few
DNA: TGTGCCAGCAGTTGGACGGCCCAAGAGACCCAGTACTTC
CDR3: CASSWTAQETQYF

V: TRBV5-1
D: NA
J: TRBJ2-7
size: NA
DNA: TGCGCCAGCAGCCCCAGGGGGGCGCCTGAGGACGAGCAGTACTTC
CDR3: CASSPRGAPEDEQYF

V: TRBV6-5
D: NA
J: TRBJ1-1
size: NA
DNA: TGTGCCAGCAGATTCTGGGGGGGGGAAGCTTTCTTT
CDR3: CASRFWGGEAFF

V: TRBV5-4
D: NA
J: TRBJ1-4
size: NA
DNA: TGTGCCAGCAGCTTGGGGGGGCGCGAAAATGAAAAACTGTTTTTT
CDR3: CASSLGGRENEKLFF